This TCR beta chain was captured in a study of blood T cell repertoires in COVID-19. Some clones are missing from TCRdb's copy, which holds only in-frame ones; the method was immunoSEQ multiplex PCR. In the table there are fewer than 250,000 clones, roughly four fifths of which are singletons. V was pared by 4 bases and J by 10 bases, with 12 bases between. Per the germline V gene, CDR1 is SGHRS and CDR2 is YFSETQ. CDR3 length: 13 amino acids. The rearrangement uses TRBV5-1 and TRBJ1-6; D ambiguous. The receptor was isolated from a woman in her thirties or forties who had been exposed to COVID-19. The specimen was PBMCs or T cells enriched from blood (not recorded which). The DNA for the CDR3 is TGCGCCAGCAGCCCCGGGGATCAGTCACCCCTCCACTTT. Its translation: CASSPGDQSPLHF.